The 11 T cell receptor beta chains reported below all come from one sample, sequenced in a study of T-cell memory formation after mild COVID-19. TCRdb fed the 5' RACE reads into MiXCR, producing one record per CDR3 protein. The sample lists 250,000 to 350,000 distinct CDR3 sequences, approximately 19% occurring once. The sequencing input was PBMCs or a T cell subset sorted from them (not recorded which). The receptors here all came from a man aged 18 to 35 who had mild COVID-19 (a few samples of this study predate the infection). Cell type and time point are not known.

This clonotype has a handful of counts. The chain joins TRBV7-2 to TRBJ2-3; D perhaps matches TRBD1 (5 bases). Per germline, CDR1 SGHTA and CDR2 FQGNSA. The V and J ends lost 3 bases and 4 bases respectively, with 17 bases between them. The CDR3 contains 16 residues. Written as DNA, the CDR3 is TGTGCCAGCAGCTTGGAGACAGTCTTCAGGTCAGATACGCAGTATTTT. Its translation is CASSLETVFRSDTQYF.

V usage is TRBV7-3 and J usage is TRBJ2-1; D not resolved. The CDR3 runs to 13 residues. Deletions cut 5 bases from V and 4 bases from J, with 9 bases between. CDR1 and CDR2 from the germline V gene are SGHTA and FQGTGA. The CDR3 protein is CASSQSPYNEQFF. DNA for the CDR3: TGTGCCAGCAGCCAGTCCCCTTACAATGAGCAGTTCTTC.

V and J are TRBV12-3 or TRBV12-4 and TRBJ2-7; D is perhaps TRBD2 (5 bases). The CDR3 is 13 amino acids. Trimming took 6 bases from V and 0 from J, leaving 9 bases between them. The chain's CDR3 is CASRPGSSYEQYF. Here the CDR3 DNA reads TGTGCCAGCAGACCGGGAAGCTCCTACGAGCAGTACTTC.

The CDR3 DNA reads as TGTGCCAGCAGTGTTTCCAGGGGCGTCGAAGCTTTCTTT. It encodes CASSVSRGVEAFF. This chain uses TRBV25-1 with TRBJ1-1, with D tentatively TRBD1 (6 bases). Germline V CDR1 and CDR2: MGHDK, SYGVNS. The CDR3 consists of 13 residues. V gave up 4 bases and J gave up 8 bases, with 14 bases separating them.

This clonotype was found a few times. The CDR3 DNA reads as TGCGCCAGCAGCTACGGAACCGGGGGTGGCTACACCTTC. Protein product: CASSYGTGGGYTF. The rearrangement joins TRBV5-1 to TRBJ1-2; a weak D match, TRBD1 (5 bases). Trimming cost V 3 bases and J 7 bases, with 13 bases left between them. This CDR3 contains 13 residues. Germline CDR1 SGHRS, CDR2 YFSETQ.

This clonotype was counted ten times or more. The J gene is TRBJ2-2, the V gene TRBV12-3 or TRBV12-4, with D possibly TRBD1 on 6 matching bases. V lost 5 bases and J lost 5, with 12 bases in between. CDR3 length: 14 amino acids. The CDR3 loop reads CASSKNRETGELFF. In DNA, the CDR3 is TGTGCCAGCAGTAAGAACAGGGAAACCGGGGAGCTGTTTTTT.

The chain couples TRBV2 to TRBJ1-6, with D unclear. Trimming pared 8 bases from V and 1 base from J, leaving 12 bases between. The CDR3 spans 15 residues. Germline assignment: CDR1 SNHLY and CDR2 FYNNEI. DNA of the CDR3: TGTGCCAGCCGGACTTCTAGATCCTATAATTCACCCCTCCACTTT. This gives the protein CASRTSRSYNSPLHF.

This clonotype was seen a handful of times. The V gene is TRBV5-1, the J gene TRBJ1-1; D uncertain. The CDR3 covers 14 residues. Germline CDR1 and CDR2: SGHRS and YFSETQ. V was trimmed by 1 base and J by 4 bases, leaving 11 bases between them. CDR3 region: CASSLLLWSTEAFF. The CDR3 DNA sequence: TGCGCCAGCAGCTTGTTGTTGTGGAGCACTGAAGCTTTCTTT.

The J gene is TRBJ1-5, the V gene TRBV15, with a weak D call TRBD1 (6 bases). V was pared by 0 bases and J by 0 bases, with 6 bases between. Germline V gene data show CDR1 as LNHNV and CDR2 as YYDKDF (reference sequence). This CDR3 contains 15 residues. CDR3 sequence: CATSREDSSNQPQHF. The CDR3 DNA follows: TGTGCCACCAGCAGAGAGGACAGTAGCAATCAGCCCCAGCATTTT.

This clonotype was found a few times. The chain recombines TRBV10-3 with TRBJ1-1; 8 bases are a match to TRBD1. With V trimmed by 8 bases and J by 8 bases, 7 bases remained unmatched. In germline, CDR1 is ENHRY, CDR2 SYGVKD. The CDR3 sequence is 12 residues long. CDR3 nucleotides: TGTGCCATCGGGGAGACAGGGGCCGAAGCTTTCTTT. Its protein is CAIGETGAEAFF.

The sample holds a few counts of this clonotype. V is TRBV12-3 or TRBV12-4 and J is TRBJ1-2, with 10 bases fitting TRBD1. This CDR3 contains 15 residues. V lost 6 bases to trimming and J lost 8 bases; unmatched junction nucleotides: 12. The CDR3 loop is CASRFGQGGARGYTF. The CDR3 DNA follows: TGTGCCAGCAGATTTGGACAGGGGGGCGCCCGCGGCTACACCTTC.